In this sample, the clone carrying this TCR beta chain turned up many times. The data derive from a study of breast tumors, draining lymph nodes, adjacent tissues. TCRdb passed the multiplex PCR reads through MiXCR, listing each CDR3 protein once. The table has about 180,000 distinct CDR3 sequences, around a third seen once. The CDR3 covers 13 residues. V was cut by 2 bases and J by 6 bases, with 11 bases left in between. The V gene's germline CDR1 is LNHDA and CDR2 SQIVND (reference sequence). The lymph nodes were axillary draining lymph nodes from breast cancer patients. Specimen: axillary lymph node tissue. The gene calls are TRBV19 and TRBJ2-7; a weak D match, TRBD1 (6 bases). This TCR derives from a female donor with breast cancer. Some clones in this sample may be carry-over from other donors' samples. The CDR3: CASSIQGKGEQYF. The CDR3 region has the DNA TGTGCCAGTAGTATACAGGGGAAGGGCGAGCAGTACTTC.